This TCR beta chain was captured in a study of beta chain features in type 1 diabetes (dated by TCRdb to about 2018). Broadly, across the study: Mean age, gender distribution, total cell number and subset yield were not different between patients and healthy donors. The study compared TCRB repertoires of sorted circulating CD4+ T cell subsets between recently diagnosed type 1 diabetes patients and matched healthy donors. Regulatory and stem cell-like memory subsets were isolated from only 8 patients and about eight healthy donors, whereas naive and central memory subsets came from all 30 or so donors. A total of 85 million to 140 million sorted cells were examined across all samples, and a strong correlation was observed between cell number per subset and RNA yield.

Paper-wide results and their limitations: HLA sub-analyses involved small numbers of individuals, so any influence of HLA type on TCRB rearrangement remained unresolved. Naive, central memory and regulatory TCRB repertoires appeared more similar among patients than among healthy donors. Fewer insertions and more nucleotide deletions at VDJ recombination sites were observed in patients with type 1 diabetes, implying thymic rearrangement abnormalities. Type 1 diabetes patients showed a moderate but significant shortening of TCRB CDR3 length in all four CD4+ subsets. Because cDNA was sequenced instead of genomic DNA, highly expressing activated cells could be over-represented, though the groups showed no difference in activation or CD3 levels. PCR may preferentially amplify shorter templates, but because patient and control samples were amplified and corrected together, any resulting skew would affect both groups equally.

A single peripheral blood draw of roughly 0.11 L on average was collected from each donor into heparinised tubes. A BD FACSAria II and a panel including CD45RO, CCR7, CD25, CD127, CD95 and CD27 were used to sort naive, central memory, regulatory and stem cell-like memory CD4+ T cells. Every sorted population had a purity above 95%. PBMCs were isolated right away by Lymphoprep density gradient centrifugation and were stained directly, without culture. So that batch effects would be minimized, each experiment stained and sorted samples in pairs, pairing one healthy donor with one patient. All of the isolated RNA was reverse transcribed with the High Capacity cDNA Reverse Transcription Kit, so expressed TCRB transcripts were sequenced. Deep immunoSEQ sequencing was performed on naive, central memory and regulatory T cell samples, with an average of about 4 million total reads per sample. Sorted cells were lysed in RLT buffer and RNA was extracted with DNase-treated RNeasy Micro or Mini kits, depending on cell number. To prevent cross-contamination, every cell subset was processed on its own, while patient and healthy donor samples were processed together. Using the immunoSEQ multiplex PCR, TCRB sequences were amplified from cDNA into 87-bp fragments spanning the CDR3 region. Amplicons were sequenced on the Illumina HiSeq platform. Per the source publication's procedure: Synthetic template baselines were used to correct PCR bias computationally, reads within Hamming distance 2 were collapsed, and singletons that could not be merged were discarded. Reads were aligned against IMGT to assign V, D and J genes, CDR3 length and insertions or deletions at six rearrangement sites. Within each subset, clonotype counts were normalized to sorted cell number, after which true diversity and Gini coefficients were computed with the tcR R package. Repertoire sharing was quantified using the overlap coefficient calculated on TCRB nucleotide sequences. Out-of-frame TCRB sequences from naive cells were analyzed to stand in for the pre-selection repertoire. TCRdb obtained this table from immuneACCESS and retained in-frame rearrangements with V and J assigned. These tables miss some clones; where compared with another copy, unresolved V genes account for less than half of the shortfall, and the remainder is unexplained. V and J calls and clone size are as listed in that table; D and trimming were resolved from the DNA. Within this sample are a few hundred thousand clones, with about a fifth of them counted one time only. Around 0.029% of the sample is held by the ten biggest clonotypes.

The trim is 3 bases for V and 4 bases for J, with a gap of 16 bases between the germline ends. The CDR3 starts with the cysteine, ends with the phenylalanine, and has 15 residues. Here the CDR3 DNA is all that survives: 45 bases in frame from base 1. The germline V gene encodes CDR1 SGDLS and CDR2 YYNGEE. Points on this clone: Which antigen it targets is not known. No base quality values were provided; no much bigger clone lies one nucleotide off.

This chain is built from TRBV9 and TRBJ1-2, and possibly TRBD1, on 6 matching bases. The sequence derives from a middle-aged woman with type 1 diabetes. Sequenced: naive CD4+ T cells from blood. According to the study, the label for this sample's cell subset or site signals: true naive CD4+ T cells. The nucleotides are TGTGCCAGCAGCGCTACAGGGCCCTCCAGCTATGGCTACACCTTC. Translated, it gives CASSATGPSSYGYTF.